Listed below are T cell receptor beta chains from one sample, sequenced in a study of Ad26.COV2.S vaccination and SARS-CoV-2 variants. Profiling relied on immunoSEQ multiplex PCR, and the TCRdb table lists in-frame clones only, not all of them. The sample records more than 300,000 clones, roughly 89% being singletons. The source material was peripheral blood, sampled in a trial of Ad26.COV2.S vaccine versus placebo. Receptors originate from a person between 18 and 60 years old who received the Ad26.COV2.S COVID-19 vaccine or a placebo. The CDR3 runs from the conserved cysteine through the conserved F or W. Each record gives: D gene, clone size, V gene, J gene, CDR3 protein, CDR3 DNA. D genes are given only for firm matches. Clone size, where shown, is once, few, many, or a class for clones that have expanded.

TRBD1	NA	TRBV5-4	TRBJ1-3	CASSSTGVEGNTIYF	TGTGCCAGCAGCTCGACAGGGGTGGAAGGAAACACCATATATTTT
NA	NA	TRBV7-2	TRBJ2-5	CASSLNSQETQYF	TGTGCCAGCAGCTTAAACTCCCAAGAGACCCAGTACTTC
NA	NA	TRBV30	TRBJ1-1	CAWSSMVGWVGGTEAFF	TGTGCCTGGAGTTCGATGGTAGGCTGGGTGGGAGGCACTGAAGCTTTCTTT
NA	NA	TRBV6-2/TRBV6-3	TRBJ2-1	CASSDLSYQNEQFF	TGTGCCAGCAGTGACCTATCTTATCAAAATGAGCAGTTCTTC
NA	NA	TRBV20-1	TRBJ2-7	CSASIGGVAEQYF	TGCAGTGCTAGTATCGGGGGAGTAGCCGAGCAGTACTTC
TRBD2	NA	TRBV6-1	TRBJ2-2	CASSDYGRVNTGELFF	TGTGCCAGCAGTGATTATGGGAGGGTCAACACCGGGGAGCTGTTTTTT
NA	once	TRBV6-5	TRBJ1-2	CASTLLPDPNYGYTF	TGTGCCAGCACCCTACTGCCAGACCCTAACTATGGCTACACCTTC
NA	NA	TRBV18	TRBJ2-5	CASSPNFGGVETQYF	TGTGCCAGCTCACCAAACTTCGGTGGCGTTGAGACCCAGTACTTC
NA	NA	TRBV5-6	TRBJ2-4	CASSTTGIDIQYF	TGTGCCAGCAGTACCACAGGTATCGACATTCAGTACTTC
TRBD1	NA	TRBV19	TRBJ2-1	CASSTTGGPNEQFF	TGTGCCAGTAGTACGACAGGGGGGCCCAATGAGCAGTTCTTC
TRBD1	NA	TRBV28	TRBJ1-1	CASSWTGGAWNTEAFF	TGTGCCAGCAGTTGGACAGGGGGCGCTTGGAACACTGAAGCTTTCTTT
NA	NA	TRBV19	TRBJ1-1	CASSRHTGNTEAFF	TGTGCCAGTAGTAGACACACAGGGAACACTGAAGCTTTCTTT
NA	NA	TRBV14	TRBJ2-1	CASSQKGRDYNEQFF	TGTGCCAGCAGCCAAAAGGGGAGAGACTACAATGAGCAGTTCTTC
TRBD2	NA	TRBV5-4	TRBJ2-5	CASSLMEVAGEYQETQYF	TGTGCCAGCAGCTTGATGGAAGTAGCGGGGGAGTACCAAGAGACCCAGTACTTC
NA	NA	TRBV5-1	TRBJ2-2	CASSLISTNTGELFF	TGCGCCAGCAGCTTGATTAGCACGAACACCGGGGAGCTGTTTTTT
NA	NA	TRBV29-1	TRBJ2-3	CSVAVANTDTQYF	TGCAGCGTTGCGGTTGCGAACACAGATACGCAGTATTTT
TRBD1	NA	TRBV9	TRBJ1-2	CASSPDRAVTNYGYTF	TGTGCCAGCAGCCCCGACAGGGCCGTTACTAACTATGGCTACACCTTC
NA	once	TRBV5-4	TRBJ1-1	CASSLNTNTEAFF	TGTGCCAGCAGCTTGAACACGAACACTGAAGCTTTCTTT
TRBD2	medium-sized	TRBV5-1	TRBJ2-7	CASMREGQSTGEQYF	TGCGCCAGCATGCGGGAGGGCCAGTCAACGGGCGAGCAGTACTTC
NA	NA	TRBV12-3/TRBV12-4	TRBJ1-2	CASSLGRGSGYTF	TGTGCCAGCAGCCTGGGAAGGGGGTCTGGCTACACCTTC
NA	NA	TRBV19	TRBJ2-7	CASSRDANSYEQYF	TGTGCCAGTAGTCGGGACGCGAACTCCTACGAGCAGTACTTC
NA	NA	TRBV6-1	TRBJ1-2	CASSDARLEGGYGYTF	TGTGCCAGCAGTGACGCCAGGCTGGAAGGAGGCTATGGCTACACCTTC
NA	NA	TRBV6-5	TRBJ1-5	CASSYNRDYQPQHF	TGTGCCAGCAGTTACAACAGGGACTACCAGCCCCAGCATTTT
TRBD1	NA	TRBV6-5	TRBJ1-6	CASSWTGGINSPLHF	TGTGCCAGCAGTTGGACAGGGGGGATTAATTCACCCCTCCACTTT
NA	NA	TRBV5-1	TRBJ2-5	CASSLGGMYQETQYF	TGCGCCAGCAGCTTGGGGGGCATGTACCAAGAGACCCAGTACTTC
TRBD2	NA	TRBV7-9	TRBJ2-3	CASSPGRADTQYF	TGTGCCAGCAGCCCCGGGAGGGCAGATACGCAGTATTTT
TRBD1	NA	TRBV5-1	TRBJ2-6	CASSPRTGRHSGANVLTF	TGCGCCAGCAGCCCGCGGACAGGTAGACACTCTGGGGCCAACGTCCTGACTTTC
NA	NA	TRBV28	TRBJ2-7	CASSSTGRDREKQYF	TGTGCCAGCAGCTCTACCGGGAGGGACAGGGAAAAGCAGTACTTC
NA	NA	TRBV5-5	TRBJ1-1	CASRSWGVPRINTEAFF	TGTGCCAGCAGGAGTTGGGGGGTCCCGAGAATCAACACTGAAGCTTTCTTT
NA	NA	TRBV2	TRBJ2-2	CASNLGWAGELFF	TGTGCCAGCAATTTAGGGTGGGCCGGGGAGCTGTTTTTT
NA	NA	TRBV11-2	TRBJ1-4	CASSLGSTNEKLFF	TGTGCCAGCAGCTTAGGTTCAACGAATGAAAAACTGTTTTTT
TRBD2	NA	TRBV27	TRBJ2-1	CASSLGITSDYNEQFF	TGTGCCAGCAGTTTGGGAATTACTAGCGACTACAATGAGCAGTTCTTC
NA	NA	TRBV27	TRBJ1-2	CASSFRGGGYTF	TGTGCCAGCAGTTTCAGGGGTGGCGGCTACACCTTC
NA	once	TRBV7-3	TRBJ1-5	CASSRVGGASNQPQHF	TGTGCCAGCAGTCGGGTAGGGGGTGCAAGCAATCAGCCCCAGCATTTT
NA	NA	TRBV18	TRBJ2-7	CASSLNPGPYEQYF	TGTGCCAGCTCACTGAACCCGGGACCCTACGAGCAGTACTTC
NA	NA	TRBV19	TRBJ1-2	CASSLNGGGGYTF	TGTGCCAGTAGTTTAAACGGGGGCGGCGGCTACACCTTC
TRBD1	NA	TRBV2	TRBJ1-1	CASSERQGAAEAFF	TGTGCCAGCAGTGAACGGCAGGGGGCGGCTGAAGCTTTCTTT